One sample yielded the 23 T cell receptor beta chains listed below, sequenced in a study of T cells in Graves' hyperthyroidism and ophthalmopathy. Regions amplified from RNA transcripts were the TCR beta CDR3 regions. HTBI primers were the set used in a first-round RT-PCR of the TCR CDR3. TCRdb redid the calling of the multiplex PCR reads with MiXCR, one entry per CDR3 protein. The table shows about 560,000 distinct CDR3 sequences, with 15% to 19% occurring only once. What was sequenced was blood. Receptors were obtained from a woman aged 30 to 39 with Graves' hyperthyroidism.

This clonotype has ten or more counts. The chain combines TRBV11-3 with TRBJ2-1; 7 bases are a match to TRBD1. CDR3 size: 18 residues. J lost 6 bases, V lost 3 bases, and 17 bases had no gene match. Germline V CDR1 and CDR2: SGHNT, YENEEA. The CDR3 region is CASSLMTGPFFYFNEQFF. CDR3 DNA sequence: TGTGCCAGCAGCTTGATGACAGGGCCCTTCTTCTACTTCAATGAGCAGTTCTTC.

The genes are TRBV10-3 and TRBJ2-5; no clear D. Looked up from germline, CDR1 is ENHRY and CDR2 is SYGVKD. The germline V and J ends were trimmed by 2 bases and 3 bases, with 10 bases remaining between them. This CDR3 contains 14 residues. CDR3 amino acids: CAISEGYSKETQYF. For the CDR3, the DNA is TGTGCCATCAGTGAGGGCTACTCGAAAGAGACCCAGTACTTC.

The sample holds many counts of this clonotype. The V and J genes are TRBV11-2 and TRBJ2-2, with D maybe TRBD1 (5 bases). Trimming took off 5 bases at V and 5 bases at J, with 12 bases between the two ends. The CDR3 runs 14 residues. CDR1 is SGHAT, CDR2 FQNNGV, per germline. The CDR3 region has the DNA TGTGCCAGCAGCCCGAGACGACAGACCGGGGAGCTGTTTTTT. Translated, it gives CASSPRRQTGELFF.

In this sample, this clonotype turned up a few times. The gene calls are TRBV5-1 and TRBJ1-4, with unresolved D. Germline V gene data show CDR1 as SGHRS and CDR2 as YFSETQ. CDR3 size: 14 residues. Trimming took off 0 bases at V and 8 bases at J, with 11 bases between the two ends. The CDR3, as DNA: TGCGCCAGCAGCTTGGTATCCGGATTCGAAAAACTGTTTTTT. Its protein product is CASSLVSGFEKLFF.

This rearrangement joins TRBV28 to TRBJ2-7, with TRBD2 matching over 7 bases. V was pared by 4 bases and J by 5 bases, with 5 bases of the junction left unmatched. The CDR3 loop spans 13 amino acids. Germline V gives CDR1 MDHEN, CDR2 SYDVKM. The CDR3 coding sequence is TGTGCCAGCAGTTGGGAGGGGTACGACGAGCAGTACTTC. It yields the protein CASSWEGYDEQYF.

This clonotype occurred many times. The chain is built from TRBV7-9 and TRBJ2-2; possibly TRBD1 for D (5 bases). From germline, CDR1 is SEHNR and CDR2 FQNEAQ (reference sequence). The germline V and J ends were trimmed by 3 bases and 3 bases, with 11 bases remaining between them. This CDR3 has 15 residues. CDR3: CASSLTAVDTGELFF. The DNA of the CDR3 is TGTGCCAGCAGCTTGACAGCAGTCGACACCGGGGAGCTGTTTTTT.

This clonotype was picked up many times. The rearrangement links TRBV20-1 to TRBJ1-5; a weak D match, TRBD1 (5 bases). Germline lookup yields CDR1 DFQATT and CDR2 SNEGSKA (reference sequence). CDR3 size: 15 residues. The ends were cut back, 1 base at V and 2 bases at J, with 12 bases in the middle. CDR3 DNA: TGCAGTGCTAGAGGGGGGGTAGGCGGCAATCAGCCCCAGCATTTT. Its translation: CSARGGVGGNQPQHF.

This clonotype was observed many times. The CDR3 reads CASSLRVSYNEQFF. The CDR3 nucleotides are TGCGCCAGCAGCTTGCGGGTCTCCTACAATGAGCAGTTCTTC. The chain employs TRBV5-1 and TRBJ2-1; D unclear. CDR1 SGHRS and CDR2 YFSETQ come from the germline V gene. V gave up 1 base and J gave up 0 bases, with 5 bases separating them. This CDR3 is 14 amino acids long.

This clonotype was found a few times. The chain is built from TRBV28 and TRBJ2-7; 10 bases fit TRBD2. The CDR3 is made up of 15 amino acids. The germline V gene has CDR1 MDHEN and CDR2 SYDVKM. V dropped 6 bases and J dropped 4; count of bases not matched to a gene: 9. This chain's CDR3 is CASSPEREGSYEQYF. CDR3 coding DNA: TGTGCCAGCAGCCCCGAGCGGGAGGGGTCTTACGAGCAGTACTTC.

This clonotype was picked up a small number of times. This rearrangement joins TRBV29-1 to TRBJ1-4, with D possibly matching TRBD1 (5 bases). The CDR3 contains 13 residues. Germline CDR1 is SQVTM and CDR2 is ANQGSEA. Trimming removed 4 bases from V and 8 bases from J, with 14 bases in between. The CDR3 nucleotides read TGCAGCGTTGGACATTCGTGGGGGGAAAAACTGTTTTTT. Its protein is CSVGHSWGEKLFF.

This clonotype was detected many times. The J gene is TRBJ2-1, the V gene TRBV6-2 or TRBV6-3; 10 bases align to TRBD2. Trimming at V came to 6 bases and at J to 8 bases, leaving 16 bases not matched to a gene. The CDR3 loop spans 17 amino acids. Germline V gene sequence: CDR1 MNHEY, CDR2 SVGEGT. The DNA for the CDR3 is TGTGCCAGCAGCGACCCCCTTAGCGGGAGGAAAAGGGATGAGCAGTTCTTC. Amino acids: CASSDPLSGRKRDEQFF.

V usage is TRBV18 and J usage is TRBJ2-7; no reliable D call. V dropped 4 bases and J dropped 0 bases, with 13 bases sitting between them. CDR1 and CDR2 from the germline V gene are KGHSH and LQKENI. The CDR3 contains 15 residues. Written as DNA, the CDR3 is TGTGCCAGCTCACGACGGCTTCCGAGCTCCTACGAGCAGTACTTC. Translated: CASSRRLPSSYEQYF.

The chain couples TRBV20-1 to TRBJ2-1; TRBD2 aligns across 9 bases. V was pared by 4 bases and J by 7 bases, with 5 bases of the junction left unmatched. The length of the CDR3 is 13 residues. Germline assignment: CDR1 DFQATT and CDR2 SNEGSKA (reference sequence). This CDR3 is CSAKSGGTNEQFF. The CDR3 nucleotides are TGCAGTGCTAAGAGCGGGGGGACAAATGAGCAGTTCTTC.

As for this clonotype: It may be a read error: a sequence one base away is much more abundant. The CDR3 here is CASSQDTHPENIQYF. The DNA of the CDR3 is TGTGCCAGCAGCCAGGACACGCATCCGGAAAACATTCAGTACTTC. J is TRBJ2-4 and V is TRBV3-1, with D perhaps TRBD1 (5 bases). The germline CDR1 and CDR2 sequences are LGHDT and YNNKEL (reference sequence). The CDR3 covers 15 residues. V was shortened by 3 bases and J by 5 bases, with 14 bases between the two germline ends.

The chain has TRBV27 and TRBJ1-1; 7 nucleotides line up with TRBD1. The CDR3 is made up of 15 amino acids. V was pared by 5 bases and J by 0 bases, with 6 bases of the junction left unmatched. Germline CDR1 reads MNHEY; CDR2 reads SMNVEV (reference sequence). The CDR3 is CASSMGRGMNTEAFF. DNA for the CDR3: TGTGCCAGCAGTATGGGCAGGGGGATGAACACTGAAGCTTTCTTT.

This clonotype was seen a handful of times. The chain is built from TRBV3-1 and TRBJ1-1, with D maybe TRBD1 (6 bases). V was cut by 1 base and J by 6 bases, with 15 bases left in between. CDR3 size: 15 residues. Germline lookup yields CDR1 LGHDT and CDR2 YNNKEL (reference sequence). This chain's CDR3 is CASSQVALGGSEAFF. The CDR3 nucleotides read TGTGCCAGCAGCCAAGTCGCACTAGGGGGGTCTGAAGCTTTCTTT.

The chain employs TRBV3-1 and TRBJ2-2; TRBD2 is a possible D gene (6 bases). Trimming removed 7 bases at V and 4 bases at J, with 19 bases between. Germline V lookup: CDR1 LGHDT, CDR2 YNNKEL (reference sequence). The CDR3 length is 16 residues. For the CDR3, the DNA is TGTGCCAGCACCCCTGTGACGGGAGCGCCCACCGGGGAGCTGTTTTTT. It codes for CASTPVTGAPTGELFF.

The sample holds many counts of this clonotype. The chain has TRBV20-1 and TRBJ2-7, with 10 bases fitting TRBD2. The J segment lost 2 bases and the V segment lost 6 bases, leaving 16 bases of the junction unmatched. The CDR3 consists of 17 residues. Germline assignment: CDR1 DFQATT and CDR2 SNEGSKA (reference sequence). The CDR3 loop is CSASTLLSGRVTYEQYF. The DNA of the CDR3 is TGCAGTGCAAGTACGCTCCTAAGCGGGAGGGTAACCTACGAGCAGTACTTC.

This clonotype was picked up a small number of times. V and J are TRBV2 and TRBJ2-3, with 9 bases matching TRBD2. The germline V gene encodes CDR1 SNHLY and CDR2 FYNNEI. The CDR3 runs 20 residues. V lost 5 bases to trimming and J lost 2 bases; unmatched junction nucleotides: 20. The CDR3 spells CASSFAPRMTKREDTDTQYF. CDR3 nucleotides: TGTGCCAGCAGTTTTGCGCCGAGGATGACAAAGCGGGAGGACACAGATACGCAGTATTTT.

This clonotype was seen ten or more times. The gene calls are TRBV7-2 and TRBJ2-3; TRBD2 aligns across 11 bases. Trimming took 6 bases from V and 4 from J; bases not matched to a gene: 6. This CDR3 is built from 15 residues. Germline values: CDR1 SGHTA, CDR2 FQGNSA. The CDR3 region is CASRTGLAVPDTQYF. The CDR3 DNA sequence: TGTGCCAGCAGGACGGGACTAGCGGTCCCAGATACGCAGTATTTT.

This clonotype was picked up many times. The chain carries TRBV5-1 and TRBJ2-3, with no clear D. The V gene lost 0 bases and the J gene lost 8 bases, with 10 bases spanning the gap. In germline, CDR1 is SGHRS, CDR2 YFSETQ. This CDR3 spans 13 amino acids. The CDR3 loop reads CASSLAEGVTQYF. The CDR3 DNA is TGCGCCAGCAGCTTGGCCGAAGGTGTTACGCAGTATTTT.

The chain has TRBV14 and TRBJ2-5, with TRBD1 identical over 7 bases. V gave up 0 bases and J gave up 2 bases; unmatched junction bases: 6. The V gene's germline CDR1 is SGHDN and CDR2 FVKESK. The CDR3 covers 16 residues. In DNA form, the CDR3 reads TGTGCCAGCAGCCAAGAAAGGGGGCGGGTGCAAGAGACCCAGTACTTC. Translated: CASSQERGRVQETQYF.

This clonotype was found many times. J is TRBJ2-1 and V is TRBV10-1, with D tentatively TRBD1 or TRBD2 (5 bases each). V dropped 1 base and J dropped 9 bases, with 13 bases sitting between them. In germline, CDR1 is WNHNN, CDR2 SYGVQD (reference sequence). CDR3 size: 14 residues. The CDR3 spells CASSELGVQGEQFF. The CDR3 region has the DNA TGCGCCAGCAGTGAGTTGGGGGTTCAGGGTGAGCAGTTCTTC.